Listed below are T cell receptor beta chains from one sample, sequenced in a study of T cell repertoires in cytomegalovirus infection. TCRdb recomputed calls from the reads with MiXCR, one row per CDR3 protein. The sample lists about 680,000 distinct CDR3 sequences; 24% were seen once. Sample: CD8+ T cells from PBMCs. The receptors stem from a human donor in good health (CMV status not recorded). Some clones in this sample may be carry-over from other donors' samples. The CDR3 runs from the conserved cysteine through the conserved F or W.

v_call cdr3_aa
TRBV29-1 CSVAGTLRRDTQYF
TRBV19 CASSISGTGLVTGELFF
TRBV20-1 CSAGLATSSYNEQFF
TRBV10-1 CASSERKYNEQFF
TRBV28 CASRPGAGSEAFF
TRBV19 CASSPRTAYNEQFF
TRBV27 CASRRSGVTDTQYF
TRBV12-3/TRBV12-4 CASSLPGTGRMGSPLHF
TRBV6-2/TRBV6-3 CASSQRTGSNQPQHF
TRBV7-9 CASSYRGNSFHPYNEQFF
TRBV10-2 CASKEDRGNTEAFF
TRBV5-6 CASSLDGAASTEAFF
TRBV7-2 CASSSDRGGTGELFF
TRBV29-1 CSVEGLAGAEREQFF
TRBV7-2 CASSLLPTSGGAEGYNEQFF
TRBV11-2 CASSPREISDDETEAFF
TRBV7-9 CASSSTGTVVGYTEAFF
TRBV20-1 CSATSGSSYEQYF
TRBV12-5 CASGPRTVGFTEAFF
TRBV7-9 CASSLDNSQDTQYF
TRBV14 CASSPTRTREQYF
TRBV14 CASSQEEPRKEFF
TRBV6-5 CASSLRTSGGGTDTQYF
TRBV7-9 CASSPGLAGVLQETQYF
TRBV29-1 CSVAPAAAGNTIYF
TRBV27 CASSLSAGTDPSYEQYF
TRBV5-1 CASSSQSYYGYTF
TRBV6-2/TRBV6-3 CASSYSRSNQPQHF
TRBV6-1 CASSKGAGLYNEQFF
TRBV20-1 CSARVVGLAGTGELFF
TRBV2 CANPRAMNTEAFF
TRBV6-1 CASIQGAYGYTF
TRBV6-2/TRBV6-3 CASGQGYTGELFF
TRBV6-5 CASSTSLSGANVLTF
TRBV6-6 CASGGDSSYNEQFF
TRBV2 CASIRLAGGRDEQFF
TRBV7-9 CASSPGTGRNEQFF
TRBV7-8 CASSSRMGQPQHF
TRBV19 CASSMGTADYTF
TRBV6-8 CASSYSDAANSPLHF
TRBV10-2 CASSEYGQGYGYTF
TRBV6-2/TRBV6-3 CASSESGTGGTEAFF
TRBV2 CAEIRGNTEAFF
TRBV6-2/TRBV6-3 CANSYSNNVGNEQFF
TRBV4-1 CASSQTPTGSNTEAFF
TRBV5-1 CANSFQAMNTEAFF
TRBV28 CASSISDSSYGYTF
TRBV5-1 CASSLARDSLNTEAFF
TRBV29-1 CSVESPPGTQYF
TRBV7-2 CASSFPGSTDTQYF
TRBV7-6 CASSLTSGTFPNEKLFF
TRBV13 CASSHPGQRFEAFF
TRBV19 CASSTGLAGGRYDEQFF
TRBV29-1 CSVDAQDTGELFF
TRBV6-6 CASSYHTGYEQYF